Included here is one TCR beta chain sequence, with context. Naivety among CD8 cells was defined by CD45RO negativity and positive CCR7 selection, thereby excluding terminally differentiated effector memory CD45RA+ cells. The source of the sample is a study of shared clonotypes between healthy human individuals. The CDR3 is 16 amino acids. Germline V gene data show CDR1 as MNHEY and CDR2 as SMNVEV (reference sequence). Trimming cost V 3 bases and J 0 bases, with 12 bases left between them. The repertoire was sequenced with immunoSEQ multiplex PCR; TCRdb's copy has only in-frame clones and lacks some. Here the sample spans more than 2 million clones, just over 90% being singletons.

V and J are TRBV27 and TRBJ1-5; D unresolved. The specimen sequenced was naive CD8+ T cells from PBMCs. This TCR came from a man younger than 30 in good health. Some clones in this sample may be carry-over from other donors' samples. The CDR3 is CASSFGPVTSNQPQHF. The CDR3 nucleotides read TGTGCCAGCAGTTTCGGTCCAGTAACTAGCAATCAGCCCCAGCATTTT.